Included here is one TCR beta chain sequence, with context. Its antigen is currently unknown. V shed 2 bases and J shed 10 bases, with 9 bases lying between them. The germline CDR1 and CDR2 sequences are LGHDT and YNNKEL (reference sequence). CDR3 length: 13 residues. Each cDNA held unique molecular identifiers, and template switching gave it a universal primer site. TCRdb ran MiXCR on the 5' RACE reads and lists one entry per CDR3 protein. The top ten clones hold around 8.3% of a sample with roughly 260,000 distinct CDR3 sequences, more than 13% of them seen once. The data were obtained in a study of identical twins. Study-level results: Twin-shared out-of-frame alpha sequences showed excess low generation probability.

All donors were healthy Caucasians. This sequence was found in a woman aged 18-35 years in good health. J is TRBJ1-6 and V is TRBV3-1, with TRBD1 as a possible D gene (5 bases). The sequenced sample consisted of memory (CD45RO+) T cells sorted from blood. The CDR3 DNA reads as TGTGCCAGCAGCCAAAACAGGAGATCACCCCTCCACTTT. Protein product: CASSQNRRSPLHF.